This T cell receptor beta chain originates from a study of blood T cell repertoires in COVID-19. At the level of the study: COVID-19 samples collected from the United States, Italy and Spain covered acute and convalescent phases.

Participants were aged roughly 18 to 100 years from approximately 23 US areas. This CDR3 has 16 amino acids. The V gene's germline CDR1 is MDHEN and CDR2 SYDVKM. V lost 10 bases and J lost 5; bases outside the gene matches: 17. The protocol was immunoSEQ multiplex PCR, while the TCRdb copy is restricted to in-frame clones and leaves out a portion. The data show a few hundred thousand clones, nearly 90% seen once. Material for sequencing was PBMCs or T cells enriched from blood (not recorded which). The J gene is TRBJ1-5, the V gene TRBV28; 7 bases map to TRBD1. The sequence came from a woman in her 30s who had recovered from COVID-19. The chain's CDR3 is CATMPTGLARDQPQHF. In DNA, the CDR3 is TGTGCCACGATGCCGACAGGGTTAGCGCGGGATCAGCCCCAGCATTTT. The full variable domain, with the rest looked up from reference TRBV28 and TRBJ1-5, is DVKVTQSSRYLVKRTGEKVFLECVQDMDHENMFWYRQDPGLGLRLIYFSYDVKMKEKGDIPEGYSVSREKKERFSLILESASTNQTSMYLCATMPTGLARDQPQHFGDGTRLSIL.